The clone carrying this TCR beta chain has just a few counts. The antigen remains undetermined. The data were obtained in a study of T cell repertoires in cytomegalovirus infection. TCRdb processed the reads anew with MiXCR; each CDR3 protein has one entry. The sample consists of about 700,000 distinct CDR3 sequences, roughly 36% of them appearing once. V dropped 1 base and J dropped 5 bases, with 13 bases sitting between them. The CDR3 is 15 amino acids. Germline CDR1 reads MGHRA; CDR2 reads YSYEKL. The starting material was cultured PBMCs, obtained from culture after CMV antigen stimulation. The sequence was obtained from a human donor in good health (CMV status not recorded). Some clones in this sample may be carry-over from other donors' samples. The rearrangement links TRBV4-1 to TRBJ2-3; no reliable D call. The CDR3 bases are TGCGCCAGCAGCCAAGCACCGGGCCTTGAAGATACGCAGTATTTT. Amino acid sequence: CASSQAPGLEDTQYF.